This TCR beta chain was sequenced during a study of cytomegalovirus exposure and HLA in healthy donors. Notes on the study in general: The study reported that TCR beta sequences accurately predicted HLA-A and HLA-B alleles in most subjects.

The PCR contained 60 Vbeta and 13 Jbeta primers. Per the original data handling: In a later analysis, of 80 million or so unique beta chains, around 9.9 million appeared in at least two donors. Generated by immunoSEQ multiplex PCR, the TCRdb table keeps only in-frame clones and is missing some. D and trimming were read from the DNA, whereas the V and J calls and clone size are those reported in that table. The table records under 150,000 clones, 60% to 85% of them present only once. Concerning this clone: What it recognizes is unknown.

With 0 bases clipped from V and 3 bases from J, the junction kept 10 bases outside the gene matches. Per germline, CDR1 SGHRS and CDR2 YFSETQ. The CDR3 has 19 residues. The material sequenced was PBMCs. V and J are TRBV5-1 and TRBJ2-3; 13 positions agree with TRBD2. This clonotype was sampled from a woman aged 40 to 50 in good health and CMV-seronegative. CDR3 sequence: CASSLGPFRTSGRTDTQYF. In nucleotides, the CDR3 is TGCGCCAGCAGCTTGGGCCCCTTTCGGACTAGCGGGAGAACAGATACGCAGTATTTT.